The 13 T cell receptor beta chains given below trace back to one sample, sequenced in a study of radiotherapy plus CTLA-4 blockade in lung cancer. Only in-frame clones appear in the TCRdb table, and some are missing; sequencing was by immunoSEQ multiplex PCR. Of fewer than 100,000 clones listed, around 86% were seen once; the top ten hold 0.82%. The sequences come from peripheral blood, collected from a patient treated with radiotherapy plus ipilimumab. The receptor set was obtained from a human donor with non-small cell lung cancer who had stable disease on radiotherapy plus ipilimumab.

The chain links TRBV30 to TRBJ2-6; possibly TRBD1 for D (6 bases). Looked up from germline, CDR1 is GTSNPN and CDR2 is SVGIG (reference sequence). The CDR3 loop spans 13 amino acids. V lost 5 bases to trimming and J lost 1 base, with 6 bases between them. The CDR3 is CAWGQSGANVLTF. The CDR3 nucleotides read TGTGCCTGGGGACAGTCTGGGGCCAACGTCCTGACTTTC.

This clone has only one observation. V and J are TRBV7-8 and TRBJ1-5; the match to TRBD1 covers 8 bases. CDR3 length equals 19 residues. The V segment lost 1 base and the J segment 2 bases; nucleotides outside the gene matches: 13. Germline CDR1 and CDR2: SGHVS and FQNEAQ. DNA for the CDR3: TGTGCCAGCAGCTTAGGGTTACGTAACAGGGGGTTGGGCAATCAGCCCCAGCATTTT. Translating it yields CASSLGLRNRGLGNQPQHF.

This sequence joins TRBV9 and TRBJ2-3, with D perhaps TRBD1 (6 bases). Germline V CDR1 and CDR2: SGDLS, YYNGEE. V lost 2 bases and J lost 0, with 10 bases in between. The CDR3 spans 15 residues. The CDR3 DNA reads as TGTGCCAGCAGCGTGACAAGGGGGAGCACAGATACGCAGTATTTT. It specifies CASSVTRGSTDTQYF. Full variable domain (missing parts from reference TRBV9 and TRBJ2-3): DSGVTQTPKHLITATGQRVTLRCSPRSGDLSVYWYQQSLDQGLQFLIQYYNGEERAKGNILERFSAQQFPDLHSELNLSSLELGDSALYFCASSVTRGSTDTQYFGPGTRLTVL.

The J gene is TRBJ2-5, the V gene TRBV5-1; 7 nucleotides line up with TRBD2. Germline CDR1 and CDR2: SGHRS and YFSETQ. The J segment lost 5 bases and the V segment lost 4 bases, leaving 11 bases of the junction unmatched. The CDR3 covers 15 residues. The CDR3 spells CASSRDYLGGETQYF. CDR3 nucleotides: TGCGCCAGCAGCCGGGACTACCTCGGGGGGGAGACCCAGTACTTC.

The V call is TRBV6-1, the J call TRBJ1-1; maybe TRBD1 (6 bases). This CDR3 is built from 14 residues. Between the trimmed V and J ends, which lost 5 bases and 1 base, there was a span of 11 bases. Germline V CDR1 and CDR2: MNHNS, SASEGT. CDR3 region: CASSTPTGNTEAFF. CDR3 DNA: TGTGCCAGCAGTACTCCGACAGGGAACACTGAAGCTTTCTTT.

The gene calls are TRBV30 and TRBJ2-2; 9 bases are a match to TRBD2. Germline trimming cut 3 bases from V and 6 bases from J; bases unmatched to any gene: 11. The CDR3 has 16 residues. Germline assignment: CDR1 GTSNPN and CDR2 SVGIG (reference sequence). This CDR3 reads CAWSGPGLASPGELFF. The DNA for the CDR3 is TGTGCCTGGAGCGGCCCGGGACTAGCTTCGCCCGGGGAGCTGTTTTTT.

The V call is TRBV5-5, the J call TRBJ2-7, with D perhaps being TRBD1 or TRBD2 (7 bases each). The V gene's germline CDR1 is SGHKS and CDR2 YYEKEE (reference sequence). V lost 4 bases and J lost 6, with 17 bases in between. This CDR3 comprises 14 residues. In DNA form, the CDR3 reads TGTGCCAGCAGCCGCACAGGGGAGGGTGGCGAGCAGTACTTC. This codes for CASSRTGEGGEQYF.

CDR3 loop: CASEQGGGFGGANVLTF. The CDR3 region has the DNA TGTGCCAGCGAGCAGGGAGGCGGTTTCGGTGGGGCCAACGTCCTGACTTTC. The chain links TRBV25-1 to TRBJ2-6, with D possibly TRBD2 on 6 matching bases. With 8 bases removed from V and 3 bases from J, the gap between germline ends came to 20 bases. The CDR3 consists of 17 residues. The germline CDR1 and CDR2 sequences are MGHDK and SYGVNS.

The chain uses TRBV5-5 and TRBJ1-1, with D possibly matching TRBD1 (5 bases). Trimming shortened V by 4 bases and J by 8 bases, and 12 bases separated the two germline ends. CDR3 length equals 12 residues. Germline V gene lookup returns CDR1 SGHKS and CDR2 YYEKEE (reference sequence). CDR3 nucleotides: TGTGCCAGCAGCCTAGTCAACAGGGAAGCTTTCTTT. This sequence encodes CASSLVNREAFF.

The chain couples TRBV6-5 to TRBJ1-6, with D hard to call. Germline CDR1 MNHEY, CDR2 SVGAGI. V gave up 5 bases and J gave up 9 bases, with 8 bases separating them. The CDR3 runs 12 residues. The CDR3 reads CASSNTRSPLHF. CDR3 bases: TGTGCCAGCAGTAACACTCGTTCACCCCTCCACTTT.

The genes are TRBV11-2 and TRBJ2-7, with D hard to call. The V end was cut by 5 bases, the J end by 0 bases, with 5 bases between. Germline V gene sequence: CDR1 SGHAT, CDR2 FQNNGV. This CDR3 is built from 12 residues. This CDR3 is CASSAFSYEQYF. In nucleotides, the CDR3 is TGTGCCAGCAGCGCCTTCTCCTACGAGCAGTACTTC.

This chain links TRBV7-9 with TRBJ2-1; no reliable D call. The CDR3 consists of 14 residues. V was clipped by 7 bases and J by 5 bases, with 15 bases between them. The germline gives CDR1 SEHNR, CDR2 FQNEAQ (reference sequence). The CDR3 here is CASIHLGVDNEQFF. CDR3 coding DNA: TGTGCCAGCATCCATCTTGGGGTAGACAATGAGCAGTTCTTC.

This chain joins TRBV9 and TRBJ2-5; 11 nucleotides align to TRBD2. The end of the DNA fits TRBJ2-7 better, so the J call may be wrong. Per germline, CDR1 SGDLS and CDR2 YYNGEE. The CDR3 is made up of 15 amino acids. The CDR3, as DNA: TGTGCCAGCAGCGCCGCCGGGACTAGCGGCTACGAGCAGTACTTC. Translation gives CASSAAGTSGYEQYF.